This TCR beta chain emerged from a study of T-cell memory formation after mild COVID-19. Whole-study context: The two donors had largely donor-specific TCR clusters.

In TCRdb, the 5' RACE reads were re-called with MiXCR into one record per CDR3 protein. The table records 350,000 to 500,000 distinct CDR3 sequences, more than 15% of them present only once. This clonotype was seen only a few times. Its antigen is not identified. Study observations and caveats: CD4+ bias marked clones expanding day 15 to 37, unlike balanced contracting clones.

Looked up from germline, CDR1 is SGHDN and CDR2 is FVKESK. The J segment lost 6 bases and the V segment lost 7 bases, leaving 4 bases of the junction unmatched. The CDR3 contains 13 residues. V gene TRBV14 combines with J gene TRBJ1-4; the match to TRBD1 covers 8 bases. The receptor comes from a man younger than 35 who had mild COVID-19 (a few samples of this study predate the infection). Cell type and time point are not known. The specimen was PBMCs or a T cell subset sorted from them (not recorded which). CDR3 protein: CASNQGAHEKLFF. In DNA form, the CDR3 reads TGTGCCAGCAACCAGGGGGCGCATGAAAAACTGTTTTTT.